This TCR beta chain was identified in a study of shared clonotypes between healthy human individuals. TCRdb keeps only in-frame clones here, not all; method: immunoSEQ multiplex PCR. Of around 1.9 million clones listed, around 93% are singletons. Positive CCR7 selection of CD45RO-negative cells yielded the naive CD8 cells, and terminally differentiated effector memory CD45RA+ cells were excluded. Among the donors, all were Caucasian adults who lived in Nashville, Tennessee. The V gene's germline CDR1 is GTSNPN and CDR2 SVGIG (reference sequence). Trimming pared 3 bases from V and 5 bases from J, leaving 11 bases between. This CDR3 comprises 13 residues.

The rearrangement uses TRBV30 and TRBJ1-5, with D unclear. The specimen sequenced was naive CD8+ T cells from PBMCs. The sequence was obtained from a man aged 18-30 years in good health. Some clones in this sample may be carry-over from other donors' samples. The CDR3 DNA is TGTGCCTGGAGCGATTGGGGAGATCAGCCCCAGCATTTT. Translated: CAWSDWGDQPQHF.